This is a list of T cell receptor beta chains from one sample in a study of blood T cell repertoires in COVID-19. Clones were sequenced by immunoSEQ multiplex PCR, and TCRdb holds only the in-frame ones, with some missing. In the table there are about 380,000 clones, about 90% of which are singletons. The sequenced material came from PBMCs or T cells enriched from blood (not recorded which). These receptors all come from a young man who had recovered from COVID-19. CDR3s include the opening cysteine and the closing phenylalanine or tryptophan. Each record gives: clone size, J gene, D gene, V gene, CDR3 protein, CDR3 DNA. A D gene is named only where the DNA matches it firmly. Size is stated for part of the rows, as once, few or many counts, or as a class when the clone is expanded.

.,TRBJ1-4,TRBD1,TRBV5-4,CASSLSPRQGNEKLFF,TGTGCCAGCAGCCTCAGCCCTCGACAGGGCAATGAAAAACTGTTTTTT
.,TRBJ1-1,.,TRBV2,CARSGNTEAFF,TGTGCCAGGAGCGGGAACACTGAAGCTTTCTTT
.,TRBJ2-3,TRBD1,TRBV12-5,CASGGPDRAGTDTQYF,TGTGCTAGTGGGGGACCGGACAGGGCTGGCACAGATACGCAGTATTTT
.,TRBJ1-4,.,TRBV19,CASSSYSAGNEKLFF,TGTGCCAGTAGTTCGTACAGTGCCGGTAATGAAAAACTGTTTTTT
few,TRBJ2-5,TRBD2,TRBV18,CASSHQLAWETQYF,TGTGCCAGCTCACACCAACTAGCGTGGGAGACCCAGTACTTC
.,TRBJ1-2,TRBD1,TRBV6-6,CASSFGQGIQAYGYTF,TGTGCCAGCAGTTTCGGACAGGGGATACAGGCCTATGGCTACACCTTC
.,TRBJ1-1,TRBD1,TRBV5-1,CASSPWTGVRIKNTEAFF,TGCGCCAGCAGCCCATGGACAGGGGTAAGGATCAAGAACACTGAAGCTTTCTTT
.,TRBJ1-1,TRBD1,TRBV3-1/TRBV3-2,CASSRGTGGIAEAFF,TGTGCCAGCAGTAGAGGGACAGGGGGAATCGCTGAAGCTTTCTTT
.,TRBJ1-6,.,TRBV10-3,CAISRRADSPLHF,TGTGCCATCAGTCGGAGGGCCGATTCACCCCTCCACTTT
.,TRBJ2-5,TRBD2,TRBV7-9,CASSLSTPIGGVLLDF,TGTGCCAGCAGCTTAAGTACCCCAATTGGGGGGGTGCTTCTGGACTTC
few,TRBJ2-7,TRBD1,TRBV19,CASWDSHSYEQYF,TGTGCCAGCTGGGACAGCCACTCCTACGAGCAGTACTTC
.,TRBJ1-3,.,TRBV5-8,CASSLEGISGNTIYF,TGTGCCAGCAGCTTGGAGGGGATCTCTGGAAACACCATATATTTT
.,TRBJ2-3,TRBD1,TRBV27,CASSWGTVGRTDTQYF,TGTGCCAGCAGTTGGGGGACAGTAGGCCGCACAGATACGCAGTATTTT
.,TRBJ2-1,TRBD2,TRBV3-1/TRBV3-2,CASSLHRTSVYNEQFF,TGTGCCAGCAGCCTACACAGAACTAGCGTATACAATGAGCAGTTCTTC
.,TRBJ1-3,.,TRBV10-3,CAISESSSGNTIYF,TGTGCCATCAGTGAGTCGAGCTCTGGAAACACCATATATTTT
.,TRBJ2-1,.,TRBV30,CAWIPRGKGNNEQFF,TGTGCCTGGATTCCCCGGGGGAAGGGGAACAATGAGCAGTTCTTC
.,TRBJ2-7,.,TRBV19,CASSPSFGTAAYEQYF,TGTGCCAGTAGTCCGAGTTTCGGGACTGCTGCCTACGAGCAGTACTTC
.,TRBJ1-5,.,TRBV19,CASSIRTDSNQPQHF,TGTGCCAGTAGTATACGGACAGATAGCAATCAGCCCCAGCATTTT
.,TRBJ2-7,.,TRBV15,CATSRDPSTGEQYF,TGTGCCACCAGCAGAGACCCTTCAACGGGCGAGCAGTACTTC
once,TRBJ2-2,TRBD2,TRBV7-2,CASSFTSGATYTGELFF,TGTGCCAGCAGCTTTACTAGCGGGGCCACGTACACCGGGGAGCTGTTTTTT
.,TRBJ1-2,.,TRBV15,CATSRPFVRGNYGYTF,TGTGCCACCAGCAGGCCTTTTGTTCGGGGTAACTATGGCTACACCTTC
few,TRBJ1-4,.,TRBV7-9,CASSLVQGRGEKLFF,TGTGCCAGCAGCTTAGTCCAGGGGCGAGGTGAAAAACTGTTTTTT
.,TRBJ1-5,.,TRBV10-3,CAISEGLGKNQPQHF,TGTGCCATCAGTGAGGGTCTGGGCAAGAATCAGCCCCAGCATTTT
.,TRBJ2-7,TRBD1,TRBV29-1,CSVELFGQGILEQYF,TGCAGCGTTGAATTATTCGGACAGGGGATTTTAGAGCAGTACTTC
.,TRBJ1-2,.,TRBV13,CASSLGRGGYTF,TGTGCCAGCAGCTTAGGCCGGGGGGGCTACACCTTC
.,TRBJ1-2,.,TRBV12-5,CASGLADRSYTF,TGTGCTAGTGGTTTGGCTGACAGGAGCTACACCTTC
.,TRBJ1-2,.,TRBV7-2,CASSLAGANRYGYTF,TGTGCCAGCAGCTTAGCGGGAGCAAACCGGTATGGCTACACCTTC
.,TRBJ2-2,.,TRBV4-2,CASSYSYGGQNTGELFF,TGTGCCAGCAGCTACAGTTATGGGGGACAAAACACCGGGGAGCTGTTTTTT
once,TRBJ2-3,.,TRBV4-1,CASSPTGRSEDTQYF,TGCGCCAGCAGCCCCACAGGCAGGAGCGAGGATACGCAGTATTTT
.,TRBJ1-4,TRBD1,TRBV5-6,CASSLETGTGFEKLFF,TGTGCCAGCAGCTTAGAGACCGGGACAGGGTTCGAAAAACTGTTTTTT
once,TRBJ1-5,TRBD1,TRBV10-2,CASRGQGKQPQHF,TGCGCCAGCAGGGGACAGGGTAAGCAGCCCCAGCATTTT
.,TRBJ2-3,.,TRBV5-5,CASSFQGIGTDTQYF,TGTGCCAGCAGCTTCCAGGGAATTGGGACAGATACGCAGTATTTT
.,TRBJ1-6,TRBD1,TRBV7-9,CASSRDSPRNSPLHF,TGTGCCAGCAGCCGGGACAGTCCTCGGAATTCACCCCTCCACTTT
.,TRBJ2-2,.,TRBV18,CASSPRTAQNTGELFF,TGTGCCAGCTCACCGAGGACAGCCCAGAACACCGGGGAGCTGTTTTTT
.,TRBJ2-2,TRBD1,TRBV6-5,CASKPDRDPIGELFF,TGTGCCAGCAAGCCCGACAGGGACCCCATAGGGGAGCTGTTTTTT
.,TRBJ1-6,.,TRBV2,CASRLEGINSPLHF,TGTGCCAGCAGGCTCGAGGGAATCAATTCACCCCTCCACTTT
.,TRBJ1-2,TRBD1,TRBV9,CASSPVIGGGYYGYTF,TGTGCCAGCAGCCCAGTAATAGGAGGGGGCTACTATGGCTACACCTTC
.,TRBJ1-2,TRBD1,TRBV29-1,CSVDRERGRGYTF,TGCAGCGTAGACAGGGAGCGAGGGAGAGGCTACACCTTC
.,TRBJ2-7,TRBD2,TRBV6-5,CASRRGNYEQYF,TGTGCCAGCAGGCGGGGGAACTACGAGCAGTACTTC
.,TRBJ1-4,TRBD1,TRBV12-5,CASGFQATGTVSEKLFF,TGTGCTAGTGGTTTCCAGGCCACCGGGACAGTCTCTGAAAAACTGTTTTTT
.,TRBJ2-4,.,TRBV19,CASSIGRGLAKNIQYF,TGTGCCAGTAGTATAGGGCGGGGACTAGCCAAAAACATTCAGTACTTC
.,TRBJ1-1,.,TRBV2,CASRSTVNTEAFF,TGTGCCAGCAGATCGACAGTGAACACTGAAGCTTTCTTT
.,TRBJ2-5,TRBD1,TRBV12-5,CASGPTGVGRETQYF,TGTGCTAGTGGTCCGACAGGGGTGGGGAGGGAGACCCAGTACTTC
once,TRBJ2-3,TRBD1,TRBV15,CATSRPGQGAGDTQYF,TGTGCCACCAGCAGACCCGGACAGGGGGCAGGGGATACGCAGTATTTT
.,TRBJ1-1,.,TRBV18,CASSLETLQGAFF,TGTGCCAGCTCACTTGAGACCCTCCAGGGGGCTTTCTTT
.,TRBJ1-1,.,TRBV18,CASQSRVGGQLAEAFF,TGTGCCAGCCAATCTAGGGTAGGCGGGCAATTGGCTGAAGCTTTCTTT
few,TRBJ2-1,.,TRBV7-9,CASSGQSISYNEQFF,TGTGCCAGCAGCGGACAGTCGATCTCCTACAATGAGCAGTTCTTC